The present T cell receptor beta chain was sequenced within a study of breast tumors, draining lymph nodes, adjacent tissues. General study points: Compared with lymph nodes, tumors were less diverse; compared with nontumor tissue, more. Most tumor T cells seemingly derive from lymph node, then expand in tumor.

The CDR3 has 12 residues. V lost 6 bases to trimming and J lost 7 bases, with 12 bases between them. Per the germline V gene, CDR1 is MNHEY and CDR2 is SVGAGI. Breast cancer patients provided tissue from their axillary draining lymph nodes. At least ten counts were recorded for this clonotype. The antigen is unknown. From the multiplex PCR reads, TCRdb called clonotypes with MiXCR, one entry per CDR3 protein. The sample carries 130,000 or so distinct CDR3 sequences, more than 20% recorded once. Sequencing was carried out using axillary lymph node tissue. This clonotype was sampled from a female donor with breast cancer. Some clones in this sample may be carry-over from other donors' samples. The chain combines TRBV6-5 with TRBJ2-5; no firm D call. The CDR3: CASSLGIGTQYF. The CDR3 DNA reads TGTGCCAGCAGCCTGGGTATAGGGACCCAGTACTTC.